A single T cell receptor (beta chain) is shown here with its context. What it recognizes is unknown. The entry originates in a study of cytomegalovirus exposure and HLA in healthy donors. Regarding the study as a whole: Presence/absence analyses assumed roughly uniform sequencing depth across donors. Cytomegalovirus-associated TCR beta chains were listed, numbering 150 to 200.

CDR3 length equals 15 residues. The J segment lost 9 bases and the V segment lost 1 base, leaving 7 bases of the junction unmatched. CDR1 SGHAT and CDR2 FQDESV come from the germline V gene (reference sequence). As for the donors, each was a healthy bone marrow donor. In the PCR, 60 Vbeta and 13 Jbeta primers were used. Profiled with immunoSEQ multiplex PCR; TCRdb holds only in-frame clones, not every one. The sample lists approximately 150,000 clones, approximately 80% seen once, with 13% to 15% in the top ten. This chain links TRBV11-1 with TRBJ2-1, with TRBD2 identical over 9 bases. The TCR was taken from a woman between 35 and 50 years old in good health and CMV-seronegative. Sequenced material: PBMCs. The CDR3 coding sequence is TGTGCCAGCAGCTTAGGACTAGCGGATATAGGTGAGCAGTTCTTC. It yields the protein CASSLGLADIGEQFF. Filled out from reference TRBV11-1 and TRBJ2-1, the complete variable domain reads EAEVAQSPRYKITEKSQAVAFWCDPISGHATLYWYRQILGQGPELLVQFQDESVVDDSQLPKDRFSAERLKGVDSTLKIQPAELGDSAMYLCASSLGLADIGEQFFGPGTRLTVL.